The 27 T cell receptor beta chains listed next were all sequenced from one sample in a study of tumour-infiltrating T cells in Burkitt lymphoma. Produced via immunoSEQ multiplex PCR; TCRdb's table is partial and in-frame only. Among about 2,400 clones listed, 24% were seen once. What was sequenced was tumor tissue from a relapse. These receptors were collected from a human donor with relapsed Burkitt lymphoma. Some clones in this sample may be carry-over from other donors' samples.

This clone was recorded a few times. The chain employs TRBV6-6 and TRBJ1-1, with D possibly matching TRBD1 (5 bases). Germline CDR1 is MNHNY and CDR2 is SVGAGI (reference sequence). This CDR3 region has 13 residues. The V and J ends lost 6 bases and 3 bases respectively, with 11 bases between them. CDR3 in DNA: TGTGCCAGCAGAGTAGACAGTCACACTGAAGCTTTCTTT. Translation gives CASRVDSHTEAFF.

The V gene is TRBV13, the J gene TRBJ1-1, with TRBD1 as a possible D gene (6 bases). The CDR3 totals 13 residues. CDR1 and CDR2 (germline): PRHDT, FYEKMQ (reference sequence). Trimming took 5 bases from V and 11 from J, leaving 18 bases between them. CDR3 DNA sequence: TGTGCCAGCAGCCGGAAAGGGGGGGCCGTCGCTTTCTTT. Its protein product is CASSRKGGAVAFF.

This clone is judged large. The chain recombines TRBV20-1 with TRBJ1-6, with D perhaps matching TRBD1 (6 bases). The CDR3 consists of 11 residues. The ends were cut back, 6 bases at V and 8 bases at J, with 8 bases in the middle. Germline V CDR1 and CDR2: DFQATT, SNEGSKA (reference sequence). CDR3 loop: CSAQGHSPLHF. DNA of the CDR3: TGCAGTGCCCAGGGGCATTCACCCCTCCACTTT.

The rearrangement uses TRBV19 and TRBJ1-2; D call uncertain. The length of the CDR3 is 13 residues. Germline V gives CDR1 LNHDA, CDR2 SQIVND (reference sequence). V was cut by 7 bases and J by 2 bases, with 11 bases left in between. The CDR3 sequence: CASTPDFNYGYTF. The CDR3 DNA follows: TGTGCCAGTACCCCAGATTTCAACTATGGCTACACCTTC.

This clone has just a few counts. The rearrangement joins TRBV6-5 to TRBJ1-4; D is undetermined. This CDR3 spans 14 amino acids. Per germline, CDR1 MNHEY and CDR2 SVGAGI. Deletions cut 8 bases from V and 0 bases from J, with 10 bases between. CDR3 in amino acids: CASGVDATNEKLFF. The CDR3 nucleotides read TGTGCCAGCGGGGTGGACGCAACTAATGAAAAACTGTTTTTT.

The chain combines TRBV27 with TRBJ2-7, with 7 bases that match TRBD1. CDR1 is MNHEY, CDR2 SMNVEV, per germline (reference sequence). The junction had 3 bases not matched to a gene; V was cut back by 4 bases and J by 3 bases. The CDR3 length is 13 residues. The CDR3 region is CASSSRQGYEQYF. CDR3 bases: TGTGCCAGCAGTTCTAGACAGGGCTACGAGCAGTACTTC.

This clone was seen a handful of times. The CDR3 DNA sequence: TGCGCCAGCAGCCTCGGACAGGGGGCGATTGTTAGGAAAAACATTCAGTACTTC. This sequence encodes CASSLGQGAIVRKNIQYF. The genes are TRBV5-1 and TRBJ2-4; the match to TRBD1 covers 11 bases. Germline V gene sequence: CDR1 SGHRS, CDR2 YFSETQ. V was clipped by 4 bases and J by 4 bases; unmatched bases: 13. The length of the CDR3 is 18 residues.

There are a few counts of this clone. The V gene is TRBV6-5, the J gene TRBJ2-7; D call uncertain. The germline V gene has CDR1 MNHEY and CDR2 SVGAGI. The CDR3 loop spans 15 amino acids. V was clipped by 2 bases and J by 5 bases, with 16 bases between them. The CDR3: CASSYRRASNHEQYF. In DNA form, the CDR3 reads TGTGCCAGCAGTTACCGTCGTGCCTCGAACCACGAGCAGTACTTC.

This clone was detected a few times. The gene calls are TRBV14 and TRBJ2-3; TRBD2 matches 16 bases. The germline gives CDR1 SGHDN, CDR2 FVKESK. V was clipped by 2 bases and J by 4 bases; unmatched bases: 3. The CDR3 is made up of 17 amino acids. This CDR3 is CASSQPGTSGGADTQYF. CDR3 in DNA: TGTGCCAGCAGCCAACCCGGGACTAGCGGGGGGGCAGATACGCAGTATTTT.

The chain joins TRBV7-8 to TRBJ2-5; possible D gene TRBD2, 5 bases. The CDR3 contains 13 residues. In germline, CDR1 is SGHVS, CDR2 FQNEAQ. The V gene lost 1 base and the J gene lost 4 bases, with 7 bases spanning the gap. In nucleotides, the CDR3 is TGTGCCAGCAGCTTAGGAGGGTCAGAGACCCAGTACTTC. It translates to CASSLGGSETQYF.

The rearrangement links TRBV18 to TRBJ1-1, with TRBD1 matching 9 bases. V dropped 1 base and J dropped 1; count of bases not matched to a gene: 1. The CDR3 contains 15 residues. Germline-derived CDR1 and CDR2 are KGHSH and LQKENI. The CDR3 coding sequence is TGTGCCAGCTCACCACGGGACAGGGCGAACACTGAAGCTTTCTTT. Protein product: CASSPRDRANTEAFF.

The chain recombines TRBV6-5 with TRBJ1-2, with D maybe TRBD1 (5 bases). Trimming took off 5 bases at V and 4 bases at J, with 17 bases between the two ends. Per germline, CDR1 MNHEY and CDR2 SVGAGI. The CDR3 is 15 residues long. The CDR3 DNA reads as TGTGCCAGCAGTCCCTTCCGTGGGGGTCTCTATGGCTACACCTTC. Amino acid sequence: CASSPFRGGLYGYTF.

The chain is built from TRBV29-1 and TRBJ2-5; D remains unclear. The germline V gene encodes CDR1 SQVTM and CDR2 ANQGSEA. This CDR3 is 13 amino acids long. Trimming took off 4 bases at V and 1 base at J, with 10 bases between the two ends. The CDR3 coding sequence is TGCAGCGTTGCTTCTCCCAGCCAAGAGACCCAGTACTTC. Its protein product is CSVASPSQETQYF.

In regard to this clone: Within the sample, other DNA sequences also encode this same CDR3. The V and J genes are TRBV19 and TRBJ2-7, with D unresolved. The CDR3 consists of 13 residues. Trimming took off 3 bases at V and 4 bases at J, with 10 bases between the two ends. In germline, CDR1 is LNHDA, CDR2 SQIVND (reference sequence). The CDR3 sequence is CASSMADPYEQYF. The CDR3 DNA sequence: TGTGCCAGTAGTATGGCTGATCCTTACGAGCAGTACTTC.

The V call is TRBV7-7, the J call TRBJ2-1; the match to TRBD2 covers 12 bases. The CDR3 sequence is 19 residues long. The germline V gene encodes CDR1 SSHAT and CDR2 FNYEAQ (reference sequence). The CDR3: CVSSLRGFGASGGAGEQFF. The CDR3 nucleotides are TGTGTTAGCAGCTTACGAGGCTTTGGGGCTAGCGGGGGGGCCGGTGAGCAGTTCTTC.

The V and J genes are TRBV7-8 and TRBJ2-7; D ambiguous. V was pared by 4 bases and J by 7 bases, with 17 bases between. This CDR3 comprises 14 residues. Germline lookup yields CDR1 SGHVS and CDR2 FQNEAQ. The CDR3 is CASSSTLLHGEQYF. CDR3 bases: TGTGCCAGCAGCTCAACCCTGCTTCATGGAGAGCAGTACTTC.

With respect to this clone: Distinct nucleotide sequences in the sample also encode this CDR3. The V gene is TRBV7-9, the J gene TRBJ2-5, with D possibly being TRBD1 or TRBD2 (5 bases each). CDR3 size: 15 residues. Between the trimmed V and J ends, which lost 5 bases and 5 bases, there was a span of 18 bases. Germline V CDR1 and CDR2: SEHNR, FQNEAQ (reference sequence). The CDR3 DNA reads as TGTGCCAGCAGCCCGAGAACAGGCCGGGACGAGACCCAGTACTTC. This encodes CASSPRTGRDETQYF.

This clone was seen only a few times. This chain joins TRBV2 and TRBJ2-5, with D unclear. Germline CDR1 and CDR2: SNHLY and FYNNEI. The V end was cut by 8 bases, the J end by 0 bases, with 7 bases between. The CDR3 totals 12 residues. The CDR3 nucleotides are TGTGCCAGCTCGGAGTACCAAGAGACCCAGTACTTC. Translation: CASSEYQETQYF.

The J gene is TRBJ1-3, the V gene TRBV9, with a weak D call TRBD1 (5 bases). This CDR3 spans 17 amino acids. Germline values: CDR1 SGDLS, CDR2 YYNGEE. V dropped 2 bases and J dropped 0 bases, with 15 bases sitting between them. This CDR3 is CASSVGFGAHSGNTIYF. The CDR3 coding sequence is TGTGCCAGCAGCGTTGGTTTTGGGGCTCACTCTGGAAACACCATATATTTT.

This sequence joins TRBV2 and TRBJ2-3; D is undetermined. CDR3 size: 12 residues. Germline V gene lookup returns CDR1 SNHLY and CDR2 FYNNEI. V was clipped by 1 base and J by 7 bases, with 6 bases between them. This CDR3 is CASSEGYNTQYF. CDR3 DNA: TGTGCCAGCAGTGAAGGGTACAATACGCAGTATTTT.

The chain carries TRBV9 and TRBJ1-6; TRBD1 matches at 9 bases. The germline gives CDR1 SGDLS, CDR2 YYNGEE. V lost 3 bases, J lost 13 bases, and 2 bases stayed unmatched. CDR3 length: 12 amino acids. This chain's CDR3 is CASSGTGGPLHF. For the CDR3, the DNA is TGTGCCAGCAGCGGCACAGGGGGCCCCCTCCACTTT.

This clone turned up a few times. V is TRBV5-1 and J is TRBJ1-1; TRBD1 is a possible D gene (5 bases). Germline lookup yields CDR1 SGHRS and CDR2 YFSETQ. The CDR3 is 13 residues long. Trimming cost V 6 bases and J 7 bases, with 16 bases left between them. CDR3 loop: CASMRGPRYEAFF. The CDR3 nucleotides read TGCGCCAGCATGCGGGGACCCCGTTATGAAGCTTTCTTT.

The chain carries TRBV7-9 and TRBJ1-1; D is ambiguous. Germline V CDR1 and CDR2: SEHNR, FQNEAQ (reference sequence). The CDR3 spans 18 residues. The ends were cut back, 3 bases at V and 0 bases at J, with 20 bases in the middle. CDR3: CASSFPRGTTRMNTEAFF. The CDR3, as DNA: TGTGCCAGCAGCTTTCCTCGCGGAACCACCCGTATGAACACTGAAGCTTTCTTT.

The V call is TRBV4-2, the J call TRBJ2-2; 11 bases are shared with TRBD2. Germline V gene lookup returns CDR1 LGHNA and CDR2 YNFKEQ. This CDR3 has 17 residues. After removal of 1 base from V and 9 bases from J, the junction contained 10 bases not matched to a gene. The chain's CDR3 is CASSQVTLAGGRRELFF. The DNA for the CDR3 is TGTGCCAGCAGCCAAGTCACTCTAGCGGGGGGCCGAAGGGAGCTGTTTTTT.

This clone ranks as large. This chain links TRBV4-1 with TRBJ1-2; D gene unclear. Trimming cost V 0 bases and J 6 bases, with 11 bases left between them. The germline gives CDR1 MGHRA, CDR2 YSYEKL. CDR3 length: 14 amino acids. The CDR3 region has the DNA TGCGCCAGCAGCCAAGAGATCCGGGTTCATGGCTACACCTTC. This gives the protein CASSQEIRVHGYTF.

There are a few counts of this clone. At the DNA level, this CDR3 is encoded by other sequences in the same sample as well. The chain's CDR3 is CASSDSYNEQFF. CDR3 DNA sequence: TGCGCCAGCAGTGACAGCTACAATGAGCAGTTCTTC. This sequence joins TRBV10-2 and TRBJ2-1, with unresolved D. The CDR3 is 12 amino acids. Trimming stripped 3 bases from V and 3 bases from J, with 3 bases between. CDR1 is WSHSY, CDR2 SAAADI, per germline.

In this sample, this clone turned up a few times. The chain couples TRBV2 to TRBJ1-6; D uncertain. Germline CDR1 SNHLY, CDR2 FYNNEI. This CDR3 is 13 amino acids long. Trimming shortened V by 6 bases and J by 6 bases, and 9 bases separated the two germline ends. The DNA for the CDR3 is TGTGCCAGCAGGGAGACACCTAATTCACCCCTCCACTTT. It codes for CASRETPNSPLHF.